This T cell receptor (beta chain) was sequenced during a study of T cell responses to AZD1222 COVID-19 vaccine. The assay was immunoSEQ multiplex PCR, and TCRdb's table has in-frame clones only and misses some. The repertoire holds some 130,000 clones, 65% to 90% seen once, with 20% to 25% in the top ten. The sequence was collected from an adult in good health. This specimen consisted of peripheral blood, obtained on day 0 of AZD1222 vaccination.

The CDR3 DNA reads TGTGCCAGCAGTTCCCATTTCCCGGACACAGATACGCAGTATTTT. Translated: CASSSHFPDTDTQYF. This sequence joins TRBV28 and TRBJ2-3; D unclear. Trimming removed 4 bases at V and 2 bases at J, with 13 bases between. This CDR3 is built from 15 residues. The germline V gene encodes CDR1 MDHEN and CDR2 SYDVKM.